The present T cell receptor beta chain was sequenced within a study of blood T cell repertoires in COVID-19. Overall study context: Sites in the United States, Italy and Spain provided acute and convalescent COVID-19 samples.

This CDR3 has 16 residues. Germline V gives CDR1 SGHRS, CDR2 YFSETQ. V gave up 0 bases and J gave up 2 bases; unmatched junction bases: 4. Method: immunoSEQ multiplex PCR; TCRdb's copy keeps in-frame clones and lacks some. The table lists some 200,000 clones, roughly 84% of them singletons, with around a sixth in the top ten. The chain is built from TRBV5-1 and TRBJ2-7, with TRBD1 matching over 11 bases. Sequences were obtained from peripheral blood. The clonotype comes from a woman older than 75 with active or convalescent COVID-19. DNA of the CDR3: TGCGCCAGCAGCTTGGGCGGGACAGGGGGAGCCTACGAGCAGTACTTC. This sequence encodes CASSLGGTGGAYEQYF.